This entry concerns a single T cell receptor beta chain. V was pared by 7 bases and J by 14 bases, with 21 bases between. The CDR3 has 14 residues. Germline-derived CDR1 and CDR2 are LNHDA and SQIVND (reference sequence). Unique molecular identifiers tagged the TCRbeta library. TCRdb reprocessed the PCR reads with MiXCR, giving one entry per CDR3 protein. In the table there are hundreds of thousands of distinct CDR3 sequences, over 9% of which are singletons. The data stem from a study of T-cell reconstitution after alpha-beta-depleted transplantation in children. This receptor was identified in a boy less than two years old with acute myeloid leukemia, due to receive a stem cell transplant. The V gene is TRBV19, the J gene TRBJ1-6, with D uncertain. The sequenced sample was PBMCs, obtained before TCRalphabeta/CD19-depleted stem cell transplant. The CDR3 reads CASNAGPSRTALHF. The DNA for the CDR3 is TGTGCCAGTAACGCCGGGCCCTCTCGTACCGCCCTCCACTTT. The variable domain in full, with the rest retrieved from reference TRBV19 and TRBJ1-6, is DGGITQSPKYLFRKEGQNVTLSCEQNLNHDAMYWYRQDPGQGLRLIYYSQIVNDFQKGDIAEGYSVSREKKESFPLTVTSAQKNPTAFYLCASNAGPSRTALHFGNGTRLTVT.